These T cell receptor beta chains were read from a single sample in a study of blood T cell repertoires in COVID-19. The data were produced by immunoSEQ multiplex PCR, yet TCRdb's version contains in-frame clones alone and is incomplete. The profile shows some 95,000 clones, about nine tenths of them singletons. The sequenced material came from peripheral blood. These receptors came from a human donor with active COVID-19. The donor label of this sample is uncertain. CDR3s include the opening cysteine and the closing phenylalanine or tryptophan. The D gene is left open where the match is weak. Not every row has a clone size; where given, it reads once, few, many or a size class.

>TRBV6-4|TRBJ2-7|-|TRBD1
TGTGCCAGCAGTAACCGGGACAGGGGTTACGAGCAGTACTTC
CASSNRDRGYEQYF
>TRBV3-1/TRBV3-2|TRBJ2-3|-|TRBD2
TGTGCCAGCAGCCACGTAGCGGGGGGGACTAGCACAGATACGCAGTATTTT
CASSHVAGGTSTDTQYF
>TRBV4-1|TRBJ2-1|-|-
TGCGCCAGCAGCCAATCCCGAGTCGATGAGCAGTTCTTC
CASSQSRVDEQFF
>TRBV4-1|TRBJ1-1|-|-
TGCGCCAGCAGCCAAGCTGGAGAAAACACTGAAGCTTTCTTT
CASSQAGENTEAFF
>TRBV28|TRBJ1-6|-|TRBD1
TGTGCCAGCAAACCTCCGACAGGGTCGGGTTCACCCCTCCACTTT
CASKPPTGSGSPLHF
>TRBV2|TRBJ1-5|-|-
TGTGCCAGCAGTGAAAAGGGAGGCGGGACTCAGCCCCAGCATTTT
CASSEKGGGTQPQHF
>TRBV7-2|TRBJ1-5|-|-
TGTGCCAGCAGCCCAGTGATCGGCGGGAATCAGCCCCAGCATTTT
CASSPVIGGNQPQHF
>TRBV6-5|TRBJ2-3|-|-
TGTGCCAGCAGTTCAACACGCAGGGGGGACGGTACGCAGTATTTT
CASSSTRRGDGTQYF
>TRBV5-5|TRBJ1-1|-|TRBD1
TGTGCCAGCATCTCACTTACAGGGGACAAGAACACTGAAGCTTTCTTT
CASISLTGDKNTEAFF
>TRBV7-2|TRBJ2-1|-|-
TGTGCCAGCAGCTTTTGGTTGGATGGAGGAATTAATGAGCAGTTCTTC
CASSFWLDGGINEQFF
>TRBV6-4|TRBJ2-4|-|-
TGTGCCAGCAGTGAATCCGGGACAGCGGGAAACATTCAGTACTTC
CASSESGTAGNIQYF
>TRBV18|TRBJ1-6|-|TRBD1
TGTGCCAGCTCACTCTCGGACAGGGGAGGCAATTCACCCCTCCACTTT
CASSLSDRGGNSPLHF
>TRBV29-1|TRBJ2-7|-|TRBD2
TGCAGCGTTGTGGCCCCCTGGAGCGGGACCTCTTACGAGCAGTACTTC
CSVVAPWSGTSYEQYF
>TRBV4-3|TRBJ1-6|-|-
TGCGCCAGCAGCCAAAAGGAGCTCAGCATGGAAAAGGCTTCACCCCTCCACTTT
CASSQKELSMEKASPLHF
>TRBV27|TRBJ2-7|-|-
TGTGCCAGCAGTTCGGTACCTTCCTACGAGCAGTACTTC
CASSSVPSYEQYF
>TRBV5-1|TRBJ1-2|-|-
TGCGCCAGCAGCTTACCGGGGGTGGACTATGGCTACACCTTC
CASSLPGVDYGYTF
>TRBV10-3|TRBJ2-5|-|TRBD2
TGTGCCACCGCCTCCCTAGCGGGGGGCGAAGAGACCCAGTACTTC
CATASLAGGEETQYF
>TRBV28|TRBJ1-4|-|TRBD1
TGTGCCAGCAGTTATCCGGGACAGGGAGATGAAAAACTGTTTTTT
CASSYPGQGDEKLFF
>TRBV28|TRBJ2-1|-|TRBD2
TGTGCCAGCAGTTTTTTTCCTCAAACCCCGGGGGGGGCGCGGGACAATGAGCAGTTCTTC
CASSFFPQTPGGARDNEQFF
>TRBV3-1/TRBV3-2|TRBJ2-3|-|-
TGTGCCAGCAGCTTTTTACCGGGGGGCGGGACAGATACGCAGTATTTT
CASSFLPGGGTDTQYF
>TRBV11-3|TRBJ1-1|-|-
TGTGCCAGCAGCTTAGGAGGAGCCCGGGGGAACACTGAAGCTTTCTTT
CASSLGGARGNTEAFF
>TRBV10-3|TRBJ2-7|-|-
TGTGCCATCAGTGGAAACAGGGACTACGAGCAGTACTTC
CAISGNRDYEQYF
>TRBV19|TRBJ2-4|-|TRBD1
TGTGCCAGTAGTCAAACAGGGGTGGACATTCAGTACTTC
CASSQTGVDIQYF
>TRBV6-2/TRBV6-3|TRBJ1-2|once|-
TGTGCCAGCAGTTACCCGGACAGAGGCTACACCTTC
CASSYPDRGYTF
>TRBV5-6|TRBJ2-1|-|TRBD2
TGTGCCAGCAGCTTGGCGGCGGGGGGGCTAGATGAGCAGTTCTTC
CASSLAAGGLDEQFF
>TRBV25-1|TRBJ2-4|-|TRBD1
TGTGCCAGCAGTGAATTGGACAGGGACAAAAACATTCAGTACTTC
CASSELDRDKNIQYF
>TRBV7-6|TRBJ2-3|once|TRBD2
TGTGCCAGCAGCTTAGAATGGGGAGGCGGGGGGGCAAGCACAGATACGCAGTATTTT
CASSLEWGGGGASTDTQYF
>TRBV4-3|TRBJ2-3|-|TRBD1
TGCGCCAGCAGCCAAGATTTAGGGGACAGCTACACAGATACGCAGTATTTT
CASSQDLGDSYTDTQYF
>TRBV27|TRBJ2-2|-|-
TGTGCCAGCAGTTCCCCCGGGCCAGCGGCCCCCGGGGAGCTGTTTTTT
CASSSPGPAAPGELFF
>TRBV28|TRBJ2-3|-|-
TGTGCCACGGGGGAAAGCACAGATACGCAGTATTTT
CATGESTDTQYF
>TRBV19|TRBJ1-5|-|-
TGTGCCAGTAGTATAACCAGGGTCAGACAGCCCCAGCATTTT
CASSITRVRQPQHF
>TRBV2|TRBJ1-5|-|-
TGTGCCAGCGGCCGGGACAACAATCAGCCCCAGCATTTT
CASGRDNNQPQHF
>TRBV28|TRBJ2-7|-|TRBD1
TGTGCCAGCAGTTTAGTGGGACAGGGTTTGGGTGTGCAGCACTTC
CASSLVGQGLGVQHF
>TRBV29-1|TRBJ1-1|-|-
TGCAGCGTTGAAGGCGTCGTCAGGAAGGGGCTGGAAGCTTTCTTT
CSVEGVVRKGLEAFF